This T cell receptor (beta chain) derives from a study of shared clonotypes between healthy human individuals. The assay ran at deep level. Data came from immunoSEQ multiplex PCR; TCRdb stores just in-frame clones and leaves some out. The sample contains about 2.4 million clones, more than 85% of which appear only once. V shed 5 bases, J shed 4 bases, and the junction held 6 bases outside the gene matches. CDR3 size: 17 residues. The germline V gene has CDR1 MDHEN and CDR2 SYDVKM. Sequencing was performed on naive CD4+ T cells from PBMCs. The subset is: CD45RA+ positively selected. The rearrangement joins TRBV28 to TRBJ2-3; 16 bases align to TRBD2. The receptor was derived from a man aged 18 to 29 in good health. Some clones in this sample may be carry-over from other donors' samples. The CDR3: CASSPGTSGRASDTQYF. DNA of the CDR3: TGTGCCAGCAGTCCCGGGACTAGCGGGAGGGCCTCAGATACGCAGTATTTT.